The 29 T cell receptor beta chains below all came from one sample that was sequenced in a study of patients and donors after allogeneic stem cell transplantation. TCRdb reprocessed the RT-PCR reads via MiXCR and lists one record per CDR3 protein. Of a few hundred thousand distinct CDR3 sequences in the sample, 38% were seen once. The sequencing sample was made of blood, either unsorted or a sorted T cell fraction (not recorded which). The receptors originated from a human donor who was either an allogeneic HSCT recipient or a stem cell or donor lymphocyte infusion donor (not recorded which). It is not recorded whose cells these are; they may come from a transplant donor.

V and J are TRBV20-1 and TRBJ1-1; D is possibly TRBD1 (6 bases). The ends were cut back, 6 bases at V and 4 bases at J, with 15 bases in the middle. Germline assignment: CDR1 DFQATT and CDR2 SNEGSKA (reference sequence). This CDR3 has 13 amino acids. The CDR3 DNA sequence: TGCAGTGCCGAGGGGGTATTGGGCACTGAAGCTTTCTTT. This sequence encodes CSAEGVLGTEAFF.

The CDR3 loop reads CASSWGIGPTGELFF. In DNA, the CDR3 is TGTGCCAGCAGCTGGGGGATAGGACCAACCGGGGAGCTGTTTTTT. The chain has TRBV5-8 and TRBJ2-2; either TRBD1 or TRBD2 may supply D (5 bases each). The CDR3 spans 15 residues. V was clipped by 3 bases and J by 5 bases, with 14 bases between them. Germline CDR1 reads SGHTS; CDR2 reads YDEGEE.

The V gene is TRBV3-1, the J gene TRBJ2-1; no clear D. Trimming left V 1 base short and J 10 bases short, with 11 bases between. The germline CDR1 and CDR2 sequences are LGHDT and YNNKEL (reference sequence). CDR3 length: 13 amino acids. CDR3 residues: CASSQVASWEQFF. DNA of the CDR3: TGTGCCAGCAGCCAAGTGGCCTCCTGGGAGCAGTTCTTC.

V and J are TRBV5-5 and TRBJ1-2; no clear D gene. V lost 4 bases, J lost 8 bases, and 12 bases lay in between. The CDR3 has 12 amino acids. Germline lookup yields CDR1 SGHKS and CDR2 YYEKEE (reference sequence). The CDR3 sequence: CASSPQDSGYTF. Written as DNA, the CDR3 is TGTGCCAGCAGCCCGCAGGATTCCGGCTACACCTTC.

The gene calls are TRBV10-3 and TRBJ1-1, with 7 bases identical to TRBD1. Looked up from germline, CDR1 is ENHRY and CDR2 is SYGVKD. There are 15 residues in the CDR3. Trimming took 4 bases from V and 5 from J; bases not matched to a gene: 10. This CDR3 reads CAISAPPTGLTEAFF. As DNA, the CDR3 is TGTGCCATCAGTGCCCCCCCGACAGGGTTAACTGAAGCTTTCTTT.

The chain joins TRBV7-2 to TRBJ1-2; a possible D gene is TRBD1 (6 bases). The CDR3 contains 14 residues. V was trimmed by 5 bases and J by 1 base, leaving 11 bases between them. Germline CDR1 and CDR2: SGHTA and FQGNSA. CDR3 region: CASSRTALNYGYTF. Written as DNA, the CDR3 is TGTGCCAGCAGCAGGACAGCCCTTAACTATGGCTACACCTTC. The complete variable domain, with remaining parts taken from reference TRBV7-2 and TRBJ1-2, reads GAGVSQSPSNKVTEKGKDVELRCDPISGHTALYWYRQSLGQGLEFLIYFQGNSAPDKSGLPSDRFSAERTGGSVSTLTIQRTQQEDSAVYLCASSRTALNYGYTFGSGTRLTVV.

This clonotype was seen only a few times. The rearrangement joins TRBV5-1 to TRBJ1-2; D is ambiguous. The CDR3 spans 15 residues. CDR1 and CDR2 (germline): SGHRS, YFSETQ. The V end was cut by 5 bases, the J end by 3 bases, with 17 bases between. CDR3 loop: CASSTIPTRDYGYTF. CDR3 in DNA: TGCGCCAGCAGTACCATACCTACACGAGACTATGGCTACACCTTC. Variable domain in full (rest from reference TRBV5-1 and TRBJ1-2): KAGVTQTPRYLIKTRGQQVTLSCSPISGHRSVSWYQQTPGQGLQFLFEYFSETQRNKGNFPGRFSGRQFSNSRSEMNVSTLELGDSALYLCASSTIPTRDYGYTFGSGTRLTVV.

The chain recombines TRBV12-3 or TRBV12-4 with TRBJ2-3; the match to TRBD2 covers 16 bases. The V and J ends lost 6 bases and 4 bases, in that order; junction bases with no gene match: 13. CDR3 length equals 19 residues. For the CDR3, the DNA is TGTGCCAGCAGCCGGCCGGGACTAGCGGGGGGGCCTCTCTCAGATACGCAGTATTTT. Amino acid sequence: CASSRPGLAGGPLSDTQYF.

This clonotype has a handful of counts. The CDR3 region has the DNA TGTGCCAGCAGCTTGACACCTAACCCCACAGATACGCAGTATTTT. Translating gives CASSLTPNPTDTQYF. This sequence joins TRBV5-6 and TRBJ2-3; D is unresolved. CDR1 is SGHDT and CDR2 is YYEEEE in the germline V gene. V lost 1 base to trimming and J lost 2 bases, with 11 bases between them. This CDR3 is built from 15 residues.

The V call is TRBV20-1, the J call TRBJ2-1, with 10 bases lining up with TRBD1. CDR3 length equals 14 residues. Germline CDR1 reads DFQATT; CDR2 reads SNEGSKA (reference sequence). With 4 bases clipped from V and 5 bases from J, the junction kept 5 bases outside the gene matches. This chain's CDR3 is CSATGTGVDNEQFF. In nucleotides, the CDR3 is TGCAGTGCTACCGGGACAGGGGTTGACAATGAGCAGTTCTTC.

Here the CDR3 reads CSAPGQGSQETQYF. The CDR3 DNA is TGCAGTGCTCCGGGACAGGGGTCGCAAGAGACCCAGTACTTC. V gene TRBV20-1 combines with J gene TRBJ2-5, with 10 bases that match TRBD1. V shed 5 bases, J shed 2 bases, and the junction held 5 bases outside the gene matches. This CDR3 has 14 amino acids. CDR1 and CDR2 (germline): DFQATT, SNEGSKA (reference sequence).

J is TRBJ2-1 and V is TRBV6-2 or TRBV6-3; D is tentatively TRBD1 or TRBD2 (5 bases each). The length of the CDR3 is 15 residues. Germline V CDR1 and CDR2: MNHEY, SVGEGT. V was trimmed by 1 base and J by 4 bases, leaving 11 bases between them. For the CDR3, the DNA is TGTGCCAGCAGTTACTTCCGGGGCCAATACAATGAGCAGTTCTTC. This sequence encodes CASSYFRGQYNEQFF.

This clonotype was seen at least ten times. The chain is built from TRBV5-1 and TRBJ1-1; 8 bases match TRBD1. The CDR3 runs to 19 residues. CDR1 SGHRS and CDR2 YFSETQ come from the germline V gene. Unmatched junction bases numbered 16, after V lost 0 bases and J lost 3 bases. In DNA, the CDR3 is TGCGCCAGCAGCTTGGTGCAGGGGGCAATCCAGTGGGGATACACTGAAGCTTTCTTT. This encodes CASSLVQGAIQWGYTEAFF.

The CDR3 nucleotides are TGTGCCAGCAGCTTAGACCCGACAGGGGGGAACTATGGCTACACCTTC. It is translated as CASSLDPTGGNYGYTF. This chain connects TRBV13 to TRBJ1-2, with 9 bases aligning to TRBD1. The CDR3 extends over 16 amino acids. CDR1 is PRHDT, CDR2 FYEKMQ, per germline (reference sequence). With V trimmed by 1 base and J by 2 bases, 5 bases remained unmatched.

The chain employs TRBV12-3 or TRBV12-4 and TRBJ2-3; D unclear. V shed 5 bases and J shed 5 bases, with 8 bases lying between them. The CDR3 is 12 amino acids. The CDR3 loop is CASSAQRDTQYF. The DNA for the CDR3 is TGTGCCAGCAGTGCCCAGAGAGATACGCAGTATTTT.

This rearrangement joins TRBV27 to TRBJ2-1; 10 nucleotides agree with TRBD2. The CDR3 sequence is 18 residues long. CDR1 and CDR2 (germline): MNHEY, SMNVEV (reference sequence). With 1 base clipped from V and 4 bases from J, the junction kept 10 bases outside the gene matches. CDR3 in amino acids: CASSLLGIAGGLYNEQFF. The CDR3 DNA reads TGTGCCAGCAGTTTATTGGGGATAGCGGGGGGCCTTTACAATGAGCAGTTCTTC.

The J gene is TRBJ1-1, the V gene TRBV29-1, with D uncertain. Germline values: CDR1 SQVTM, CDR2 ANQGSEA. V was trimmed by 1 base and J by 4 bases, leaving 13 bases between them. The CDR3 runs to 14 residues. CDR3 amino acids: CSVEVGSWGTEAFF. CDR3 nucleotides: TGCAGCGTTGAAGTTGGCAGTTGGGGCACTGAAGCTTTCTTT.

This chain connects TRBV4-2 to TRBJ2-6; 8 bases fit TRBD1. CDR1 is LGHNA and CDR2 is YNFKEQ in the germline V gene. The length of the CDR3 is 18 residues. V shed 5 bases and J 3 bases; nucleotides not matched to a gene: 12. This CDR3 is CASSSSGTGYYGANVLTF. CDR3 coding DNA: TGTGCCAGCAGCTCCTCCGGGACAGGTTACTATGGGGCCAACGTCCTGACTTTC.

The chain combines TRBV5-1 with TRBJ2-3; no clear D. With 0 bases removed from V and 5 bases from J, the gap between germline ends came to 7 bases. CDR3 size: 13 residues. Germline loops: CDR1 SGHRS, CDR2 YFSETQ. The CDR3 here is CASSLALGDTQYF. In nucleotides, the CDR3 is TGCGCCAGCAGCTTGGCCCTGGGAGATACGCAGTATTTT.

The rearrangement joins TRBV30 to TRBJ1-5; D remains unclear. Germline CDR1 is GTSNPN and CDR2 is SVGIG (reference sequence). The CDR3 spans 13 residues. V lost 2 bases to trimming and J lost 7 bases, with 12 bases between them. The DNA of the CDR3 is TGTGCCTGGAGTCTCGGACCCGAGCAGCCCCAGCATTTT. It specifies CAWSLGPEQPQHF.

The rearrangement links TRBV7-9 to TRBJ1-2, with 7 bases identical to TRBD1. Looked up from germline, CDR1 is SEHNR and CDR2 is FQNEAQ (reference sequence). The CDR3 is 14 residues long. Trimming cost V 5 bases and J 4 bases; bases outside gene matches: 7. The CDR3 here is CASSPSTGFYGYTF. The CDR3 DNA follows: TGTGCCAGCAGCCCGTCGACAGGGTTCTATGGCTACACCTTC.

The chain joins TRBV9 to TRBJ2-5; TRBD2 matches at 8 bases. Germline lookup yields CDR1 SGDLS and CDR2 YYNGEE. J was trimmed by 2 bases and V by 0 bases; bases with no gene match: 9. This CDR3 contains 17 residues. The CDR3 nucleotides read TGTGCCAGCAGCGTAGGGGTAGCGGGACCGAGACAAGAGACCCAGTACTTC. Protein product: CASSVGVAGPRQETQYF.

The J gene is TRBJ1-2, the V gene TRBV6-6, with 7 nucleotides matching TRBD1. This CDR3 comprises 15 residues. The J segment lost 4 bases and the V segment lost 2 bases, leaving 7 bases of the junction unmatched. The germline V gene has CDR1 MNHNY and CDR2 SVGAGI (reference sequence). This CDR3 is CASSYRRDSLYGYTF. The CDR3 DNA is TGTGCCAGCAGTTACCGCCGGGACAGCCTCTATGGCTACACCTTC.

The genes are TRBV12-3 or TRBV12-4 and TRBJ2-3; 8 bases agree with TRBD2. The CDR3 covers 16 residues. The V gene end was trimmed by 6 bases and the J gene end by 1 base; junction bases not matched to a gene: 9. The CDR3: CASSLTRGARTDTQYF. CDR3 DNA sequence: TGTGCCAGCAGCCTGACGCGGGGGGCCCGCACAGATACGCAGTATTTT.

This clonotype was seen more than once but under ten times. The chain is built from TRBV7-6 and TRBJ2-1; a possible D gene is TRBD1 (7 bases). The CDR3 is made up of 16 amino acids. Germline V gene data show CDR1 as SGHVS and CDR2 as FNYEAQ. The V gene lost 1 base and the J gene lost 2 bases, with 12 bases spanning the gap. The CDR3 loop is CASSLEEGAAYNEQFF. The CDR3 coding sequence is TGTGCCAGCAGCTTAGAGGAGGGGGCCGCCTACAATGAGCAGTTCTTC.

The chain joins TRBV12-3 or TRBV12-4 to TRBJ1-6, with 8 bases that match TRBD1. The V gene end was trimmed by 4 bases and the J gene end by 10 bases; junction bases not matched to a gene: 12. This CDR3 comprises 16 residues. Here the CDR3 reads CASSSPTGGRGSPLHF. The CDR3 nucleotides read TGTGCCAGCAGTTCTCCAACAGGGGGGAGGGGATCACCCCTCCACTTT.

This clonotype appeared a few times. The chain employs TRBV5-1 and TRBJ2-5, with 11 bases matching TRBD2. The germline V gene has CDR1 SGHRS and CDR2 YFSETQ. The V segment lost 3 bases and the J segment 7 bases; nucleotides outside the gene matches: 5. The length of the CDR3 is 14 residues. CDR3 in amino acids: CASSSRLAGTTQYF. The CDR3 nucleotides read TGCGCCAGCAGCTCCAGACTAGCGGGGACGACCCAGTACTTC.

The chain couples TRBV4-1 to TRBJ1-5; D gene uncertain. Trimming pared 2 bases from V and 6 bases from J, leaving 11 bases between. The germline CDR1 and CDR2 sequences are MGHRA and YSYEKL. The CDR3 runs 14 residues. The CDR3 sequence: CASSQIVRAQPQHF. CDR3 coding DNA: TGCGCCAGCAGCCAAATTGTAAGGGCTCAGCCCCAGCATTTT.

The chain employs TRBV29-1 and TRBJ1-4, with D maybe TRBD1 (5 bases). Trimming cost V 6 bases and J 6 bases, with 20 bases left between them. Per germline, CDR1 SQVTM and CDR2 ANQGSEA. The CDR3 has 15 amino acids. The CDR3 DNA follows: TGCAGCGTCGGCCCGGGCCTCGGGGGGGATGAAAAACTGTTTTTT. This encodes CSVGPGLGGDEKLFF.